A single sample gave rise to the 30 T cell receptor beta chains below, sequenced in a study of regulatory T cells in long-lasting Graves disease. Arm-PCR of CDR3 regions and iRepertoire HTBI primers were the basis on which TCR beta libraries were built. TCRdb used MiXCR to reprocess the multiplex PCR reads, holding one entry per CDR3 protein. The top ten hold 12% of the sample, which has 550,000 to 600,000 distinct CDR3 sequences, roughly a sixth seen once. The time point: newly diagnosed GD, antithyroid drugs for less than 3 months. The TCR library was made from RNA extracted from PBMCs. The data were also submitted as part of a second study, on T cells in Graves' hyperthyroidism and ophthalmopathy.

Source: peripheral blood mononuclear cells (PBMCs), taken at new diagnosis, from a patient treated with antithyroid drugs. The receptors stem from a man aged 18 to 30 with Graves disease.

This clonotype was seen only a few times. Possible read error: a much larger clone is one base away. This sequence joins TRBV7-3 and TRBJ2-1, with 7 bases that match TRBD2. In germline, CDR1 is SGHTA, CDR2 FQGTGA. The CDR3 has 16 residues. The CDR3: CTSSLDTGGSYNEQFF. CDR3 in DNA: TGTACCAGCAGCTTAGATACCGGGGGGTCCTACAATGAGCAGTTCTTC.

This clonotype has just a few counts. The V gene is TRBV18, the J gene TRBJ2-7, with TRBD2 identical over 9 bases. The junction had 4 bases not matched to a gene; V was cut back by 4 bases and J by 0 bases. Germline CDR1 is KGHSH and CDR2 is LQKENI. This CDR3 has 15 amino acids. CDR3 in amino acids: CASSRTSESSYEQYF. In nucleotides, the CDR3 is TGTGCCAGCTCACGGACTAGCGAAAGCTCCTACGAGCAGTACTTC.

This chain uses TRBV25-1 with TRBJ1-4; no definite D call. V was pared by 1 base and J by 4 bases, with 10 bases between. Germline V gene data show CDR1 as MGHDK and CDR2 as SYGVNS. The CDR3 is made up of 15 amino acids. CDR3 region: CASSEFGPVNEKLFF. The CDR3 DNA reads TGTGCCAGCAGTGAATTCGGTCCAGTTAATGAAAAACTGTTTTTT.

This clonotype was seen repeatedly, ten times or more. This chain links TRBV20-1 with TRBJ2-5, with D maybe TRBD1 (6 bases). CDR1 and CDR2 (germline): DFQATT, SNEGSKA (reference sequence). CDR3 size: 13 residues. In DNA, the CDR3 is TGCGGGTCGGGACACGCGAACCAAGAGACCCAGTACTTC. This encodes CGSGHANQETQYF.

This clonotype has ten or more counts. V is TRBV7-2 and J is TRBJ2-5; D remains unclear. CDR1 is SGHTA and CDR2 is FQGNSA in the germline V gene. V gave up 5 bases and J gave up 0 bases, with 7 bases separating them. The CDR3 totals 13 residues. In nucleotides, the CDR3 is TGTGCCAGCAGCCCTATGCACCAAGAGACCCAGTACTTC. Translation gives CASSPMHQETQYF.

This clonotype was picked up many times. This chain uses TRBV12-3 or TRBV12-4 with TRBJ1-1, with 7 positions matching TRBD1. V dropped 6 bases and J dropped 3; count of bases not matched to a gene: 10. CDR3 length equals 15 residues. The CDR3 sequence is CASRQTGEIDTEAFF. The DNA for the CDR3 is TGTGCCAGCAGACAAACAGGGGAGATCGACACTGAAGCTTTCTTT.

The chain has TRBV12-3 or TRBV12-4 and TRBJ1-5; TRBD1 might be the D (5 bases). The CDR3 has 13 residues. Trimming took off 5 bases at V and 5 bases at J, with 10 bases between the two ends. In DNA, the CDR3 is TGTGCCAGCAGTGCTGGGGCCTATCAGCCCCAGCATTTT. Encoded protein: CASSAGAYQPQHF.

This clonotype was counted many times. The chain recombines TRBV27 with TRBJ2-3; D gene ambiguous. Germline V gene data show CDR1 as MNHEY and CDR2 as SMNVEV (reference sequence). The CDR3 is 12 amino acids. With 5 bases removed from V and 6 bases from J, the gap between germline ends came to 9 bases. This CDR3 reads CASSPVADTQYF. CDR3 sequence (DNA): TGTGCCAGCAGTCCCGTGGCGGATACGCAGTATTTT.

This clonotype was seen many times. This chain joins TRBV11-3 and TRBJ2-1; 8 bases map to TRBD2. CDR1 and CDR2 (germline): SGHNT, YENEEA. V lost 5 bases, J lost 7 bases, and 4 bases stayed unmatched. The CDR3 contains 13 residues. The DNA of the CDR3 is TGTGCCAGCAGCCAGACTAGCGTTAATGAGCAGTTCTTC. Translated, it gives CASSQTSVNEQFF.

Many counts were recorded for this clonotype. The V and J genes are TRBV6-2 or TRBV6-3 and TRBJ2-7, with 7 bases fitting TRBD2. Germline lookup yields CDR1 MNHEY and CDR2 SVGEGT. The CDR3 sequence is 14 residues long. The V segment lost 4 bases and the J segment 0 bases; nucleotides outside the gene matches: 3. The CDR3 protein is CASSSLAASYEQYF. The CDR3 nucleotides are TGTGCCAGCAGTTCTCTAGCGGCCTCCTACGAGCAGTACTTC.

This chain links TRBV6-1 with TRBJ1-5; D gene unclear. The CDR3 is 15 residues long. With 10 bases removed from V and 0 bases from J, the gap between germline ends came to 16 bases. Germline lookup yields CDR1 MNHNS and CDR2 SASEGT. The CDR3 is CATKTPASSNQPQHF. CDR3 nucleotide sequence: TGTGCCACCAAAACCCCAGCGTCTAGCAATCAGCCCCAGCATTTT.

This clonotype has ten or more counts. The gene calls are TRBV24-1 and TRBJ1-2, with D possibly matching TRBD1 (6 bases). The V gene's germline CDR1 is KGHDR and CDR2 SFDVKD. The ends were cut back, 7 bases at V and 6 bases at J, with 11 bases in the middle. This CDR3 is built from 12 residues. The CDR3 reads CATSGAGDGYTF. CDR3 in DNA: TGTGCCACCAGCGGAGCAGGGGATGGCTACACCTTC.

The chain has TRBV2 and TRBJ2-1; 14 nucleotides line up with TRBD2. This CDR3 spans 16 amino acids. Germline CDR1 and CDR2: SNHLY and FYNNEI. Trimming removed 10 bases from V and 13 bases from J; junction bases left unmatched: 18. The CDR3 sequence is CATTPTPGTSGGRQFF. The CDR3 DNA follows: TGTGCCACGACACCAACTCCCGGGACTAGCGGGGGCCGCCAGTTCTTC.

This clonotype was counted a few times. The rearrangement links TRBV11-2 to TRBJ2-5, with D uncertain. V lost 1 base and J lost 5, with 14 bases in between. This CDR3 is built from 15 residues. Germline CDR1 SGHAT, CDR2 FQNNGV. CDR3 region: CASSLVGWLGETQYF. Here the CDR3 DNA reads TGTGCCAGCAGCTTAGTAGGCTGGCTGGGGGAGACCCAGTACTTC. The full variable domain, with the rest looked up from reference TRBV11-2 and TRBJ2-5, is EAGVAQSPRYKIIEKRQSVAFWCNPISGHATLYWYQQILGQGPKLLIQFQNNGVVDDSQLPKDRFSAERLKGVDSTLKIQPAKLEDSAVYLCASSLVGWLGETQYFGPGTRLLVL.

This clonotype was detected a few times. This chain connects TRBV20-1 to TRBJ2-1; D gene ambiguous. V was cut by 0 bases and J by 8 bases, with 11 bases left in between. Germline lookup yields CDR1 DFQATT and CDR2 SNEGSKA (reference sequence). The CDR3 is 13 amino acids. CDR3 protein: CSARDPRVDEQFF. The DNA of the CDR3 is TGCAGTGCTAGAGATCCTCGCGTCGATGAGCAGTTCTTC.

This clonotype has just a few counts. The gene calls are TRBV10-3 and TRBJ1-4; no clear D. Trimming shortened V by 10 bases and J by 1 base, and 19 bases separated the two germline ends. The CDR3 length is 16 residues. Germline CDR1 reads ENHRY; CDR2 reads SYGVKD. The CDR3 here is CASKPGDRGTNEKLFF. Written as DNA, the CDR3 is TGTGCCAGCAAACCGGGAGATCGCGGAACTAATGAAAAACTGTTTTTT.

Only a few counts were recorded for this clonotype. The chain carries TRBV2 and TRBJ2-6; a possible D gene is TRBD1 (6 bases). This CDR3 spans 16 amino acids. The V and J ends lost 8 bases and 5 bases respectively, with 19 bases between them. Germline V gene sequence: CDR1 SNHLY, CDR2 FYNNEI. CDR3 bases: TGTGCCAGCTCCGGGACAACTGTGCCTAGGGCCAACGTCCTGACTTTC. It specifies CASSGTTVPRANVLTF.

This clonotype was detected many times. J is TRBJ2-7 and V is TRBV7-9, with a possible D match to TRBD1 (6 bases). Germline-derived CDR1 and CDR2 are SEHNR and FQNEAQ (reference sequence). V lost 4 bases and J 2 bases, leaving 21 bases between the germline ends. This CDR3 contains 17 residues. CDR3 DNA: TGTGCCAGCAGCTCCTTGAAACCGGGACAATCTACCTACGAGCAGTACTTC. It translates to CASSSLKPGQSTYEQYF.

This clonotype was counted at least ten times. The chain links TRBV12-3 or TRBV12-4 to TRBJ1-4, with a weak D call TRBD1 (6 bases). There are 14 residues in the CDR3. V lost 6 bases, J lost 3 bases, and 11 bases lay in between. CDR3 protein: CASRLRGSNEKLFF. The DNA for the CDR3 is TGTGCCAGCAGGCTAAGGGGGTCTAATGAAAAACTGTTTTTT.

There are many counts of this clonotype. The chain recombines TRBV6-1 with TRBJ2-7; D is possibly TRBD2 (6 bases). With 10 bases removed from V and 0 bases from J, the gap between germline ends came to 13 bases. The CDR3 length is 13 residues. Germline CDR1 and CDR2: MNHNS and SASEGT. The CDR3 DNA is TGTGCCATCCAAGGCGGGGCCTCCTACGAGCAGTACTTC. It specifies CAIQGGASYEQYF.

This clonotype appeared many times. The V and J genes are TRBV20-1 and TRBJ2-3; 13 nucleotides agree with TRBD2. The V and J ends lost 6 bases and 4 bases, in that order; junction bases with no gene match: 16. Germline-derived CDR1 and CDR2 are DFQATT and SNEGSKA (reference sequence). The CDR3 is 18 amino acids. The CDR3 spells CSAPGGLAGASVPDTQYF. CDR3 in DNA: TGCAGTGCCCCTGGAGGACTAGCGGGAGCGTCGGTCCCAGATACGCAGTATTTT.

This clonotype was detected ten times or more. V usage is TRBV18 and J usage is TRBJ1-1; a weak D match, TRBD1 (6 bases). V was clipped by 2 bases and J by 4 bases, with 17 bases between them. The germline gives CDR1 KGHSH, CDR2 LQKENI. The CDR3 consists of 16 residues. CDR3 in amino acids: CASSPEGVSLGTEAFF. The CDR3 DNA follows: TGTGCCAGCTCACCAGAGGGGGTTTCCCTGGGCACTGAAGCTTTCTTT.

The chain recombines TRBV10-3 with TRBJ2-1, with D possibly being TRBD2 (7 bases). CDR3 length: 16 residues. Germline assignment: CDR1 ENHRY and CDR2 SYGVKD. Trimming shortened V by 2 bases and J by 7 bases, and 18 bases separated the two germline ends. CDR3 sequence: CAISETGGQTGNEQFF. In DNA, the CDR3 is TGTGCCATCAGTGAGACCGGGGGGCAAACCGGGAATGAGCAGTTCTTC.

This clonotype was observed many times. This sequence joins TRBV6-2 or TRBV6-3 and TRBJ2-5; TRBD2 aligns across 7 bases. In germline, CDR1 is MNHEY, CDR2 SVGEGT. V shed 4 bases, J shed 14 bases, and the junction held 16 bases outside the gene matches. The CDR3 spans 14 residues. The CDR3 coding sequence is TGTGCCAGCAGTTCCGGGACTACAGGTGATGCCAACTACTTC. It codes for CASSSGTTGDANYF.

This rearrangement joins TRBV9 to TRBJ2-2; D is unresolved. This CDR3 is built from 16 residues. Germline CDR1 reads SGDLS; CDR2 reads YYNGEE. Trimming shortened V by 4 bases and J by 0 bases, and 13 bases separated the two germline ends. The CDR3 is CASSPYGNANTGELFF. CDR3 bases: TGTGCCAGCAGCCCATATGGCAACGCGAACACCGGGGAGCTGTTTTTT.

This clonotype showed up many times. The rearrangement links TRBV7-9 to TRBJ2-7, with D hard to call. Looked up from germline, CDR1 is SEHNR and CDR2 is FQNEAQ (reference sequence). Trimming took off 1 base at V and 13 bases at J, with 14 bases between the two ends. The CDR3 has 12 amino acids. CDR3 sequence (DNA): TGTGCCAGCAGCTTAGATTACGGATATACATACTTC. It codes for CASSLDYGYTYF.

CDR3 region: CASSGATPVAKNIQYF. CDR3 nucleotides: TGTGCCAGCTCAGGTGCGACCCCGGTGGCCAAAAACATTCAGTACTTC. The chain joins TRBV18 to TRBJ2-4; D is unresolved. From germline, CDR1 is KGHSH and CDR2 LQKENI. Trimming cost V 5 bases and J 1 base, with 15 bases left between them. The CDR3 runs 16 residues.

This clonotype appeared many times. The CDR3 DNA is TGTGCCAGCAGTTCCTTTGTTCCGGGACAGGGCCGCTCCTACGAGCAGTACTTC. This sequence encodes CASSSFVPGQGRSYEQYF. The V and J genes are TRBV12-3 or TRBV12-4 and TRBJ2-7; 9 bases match TRBD1. V lost 4 bases and J lost 0; bases outside the gene matches: 13. The CDR3 runs to 18 residues.

The chain recombines TRBV25-1 with TRBJ1-1, with D possibly TRBD1 on 6 matching bases. V was clipped by 3 bases and J by 0 bases, with 17 bases between them. Germline assignment: CDR1 MGHDK and CDR2 SYGVNS. This CDR3 has 17 amino acids. CDR3 sequence (DNA): TGTGCCAGCAGTGAGAGAGCTCGACAGGACATGAACACTGAAGCTTTCTTT. Its protein product is CASSERARQDMNTEAFF.

This clonotype appeared many times. The rearrangement uses TRBV27 and TRBJ1-3; D is unclear. The CDR3 is 15 amino acids. V gave up 4 bases and J gave up 0 bases, with 10 bases separating them. Germline assignment: CDR1 MNHEY and CDR2 SMNVEV (reference sequence). CDR3 sequence: CASSYSGPSGNTIYF. The CDR3 nucleotides read TGTGCCAGCAGTTACTCTGGCCCCTCTGGAAACACCATATATTTT.